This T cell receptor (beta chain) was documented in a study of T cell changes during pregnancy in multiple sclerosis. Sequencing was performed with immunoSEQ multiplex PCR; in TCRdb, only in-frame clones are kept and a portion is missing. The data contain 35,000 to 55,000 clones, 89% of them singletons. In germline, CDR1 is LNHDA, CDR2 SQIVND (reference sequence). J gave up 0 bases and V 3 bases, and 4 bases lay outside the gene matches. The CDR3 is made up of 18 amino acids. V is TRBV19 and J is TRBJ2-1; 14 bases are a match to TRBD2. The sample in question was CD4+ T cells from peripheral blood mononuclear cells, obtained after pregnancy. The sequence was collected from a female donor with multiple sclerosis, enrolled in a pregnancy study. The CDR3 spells CASSMGLAGASSYNEQFF. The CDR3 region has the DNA TGTGCCAGTAGTATGGGACTAGCGGGGGCGAGCTCCTACAATGAGCAGTTCTTC.